This entry concerns a single TCR beta chain. Its antigen is currently unknown. The survey-level immunoSEQ assay was used. The table came from immunoSEQ multiplex PCR; TCRdb's copy has only in-frame clones and leaves some out. The data contain 20,000 or so clones, over 70% of them singletons. Germline V gives CDR1 MGHDK, CDR2 SYGVNS. The V segment lost 6 bases and the J segment 4 bases; nucleotides outside the gene matches: 6. The CDR3 covers 14 residues. These data originate in a study of STAT5B mutations in CD4+ large granular lymphocyte leukemia. Notes on the study in general: Top patient clones used TRBV06 genes more often: 8/27 versus 2/35 in controls. Without putative leukemic clones, patient CD4-sorted repertoires remained more clonal than healthy CD4+ repertoires.

The source is a human donor in good health. Sample: CD4+ T cells from blood buffy coats. V usage is TRBV25-1 and J usage is TRBJ2-1; 7 bases agree with TRBD1. CDR3 coding DNA: TGTGCCAGCAGGAGGACAGGACCATACAATGAGCAGTTCTTC. Amino acids: CASRRTGPYNEQFF.